The 24 T cell receptor beta chains below come from one sample, sequenced in a study of cytomegalovirus exposure and HLA in healthy donors. Primers: 60 Vbeta forward and 13 Jbeta reverse. Clones were read by immunoSEQ multiplex PCR, and TCRdb kept only the in-frame ones, dropping some. Of tens of thousands of clones in the sample, 75% were seen once. The sample was PBMCs. These receptors were obtained from a man aged 35-49 years in good health and CMV-seronegative.

This chain connects TRBV19 to TRBJ1-6, with 12 nucleotides matching TRBD1. The CDR3 has 16 amino acids. J was trimmed by 6 bases and V by 5 bases; bases with no gene match: 5. Germline V lookup: CDR1 LNHDA, CDR2 SQIVND (reference sequence). The CDR3 DNA is TGTGCCAGTAGTGTGGGACAGGGGGCGCCTAATTCACCCCTCCACTTT. Translated: CASSVGQGAPNSPLHF. The full variable domain, in which reference TRBV19 and TRBJ1-6 provide the parts outside the CDR3, is DGGITQSPKYLFRKEGQNVTLSCEQNLNHDAMYWYRQDPGQGLRLIYYSQIVNDFQKGDIAEGYSVSREKKESFPLTVTSAQKNPTAFYLCASSVGQGAPNSPLHFGNGTRLTVT.

For the CDR3, the DNA is TGCAGCCCTCGCACAGGGGATGACACTGAAGCTTTCTTT. As protein: CSPRTGDDTEAFF. This chain connects TRBV29-1 to TRBJ1-1; 7 bases agree with TRBD1. V lost 8 bases to trimming and J lost 3 bases; unmatched junction nucleotides: 9. CDR3 length equals 13 residues. CDR1 and CDR2 from the germline V gene are SQVTM and ANQGSEA.

The V and J genes are TRBV9 and TRBJ2-3; TRBD2 matches 14 bases. Germline CDR1 SGDLS, CDR2 YYNGEE. V shed 4 bases, J shed 6 bases, and the junction held 7 bases outside the gene matches. The length of the CDR3 is 16 residues. CDR3: CASSPGLAGVLDTQYF. As DNA, the CDR3 is TGTGCCAGCAGCCCGGGACTAGCGGGAGTCCTTGATACGCAGTATTTT.

This rearrangement joins TRBV6-1 to TRBJ1-4; D is possibly TRBD1 (6 bases). Germline V gene sequence: CDR1 MNHNS, CDR2 SASEGT. There are 14 residues in the CDR3. Deletions cut 2 bases from V and 10 bases from J, with 14 bases between. CDR3 residues: CASSERTVFGKLFF. The CDR3 region has the DNA TGTGCCAGCAGTGAACGGACAGTCTTCGGAAAACTGTTTTTT.

The chain uses TRBV5-6 and TRBJ2-2; 7 bases align to TRBD1. The germline gives CDR1 SGHDT, CDR2 YYEEEE. V lost 4 bases to trimming and J lost 0 bases; unmatched junction nucleotides: 3. CDR3 size: 15 residues. CDR3 amino acids: CASSRQGTNTGELFF. In DNA, the CDR3 is TGTGCCAGCAGCCGACAGGGCACGAACACCGGGGAGCTGTTTTTT.

The rearrangement joins TRBV4-2 to TRBJ2-7; D is perhaps TRBD2 (6 bases). Germline V gene lookup returns CDR1 LGHNA and CDR2 YNFKEQ. There are 17 residues in the CDR3. The ends were cut back, 0 bases at V and 0 bases at J, with 15 bases in the middle. CDR3 in amino acids: CASSQDIGAGLSYEQYF. CDR3 in DNA: TGTGCCAGCAGCCAAGATATCGGAGCGGGCCTCTCCTACGAGCAGTACTTC.

The chain is built from TRBV7-9 and TRBJ1-2; D is unclear. In germline, CDR1 is SEHNR, CDR2 FQNEAQ (reference sequence). The V gene lost 2 bases and the J gene lost 4 bases, with 11 bases spanning the gap. This CDR3 has 14 amino acids. CDR3 DNA sequence: TGTGCCAGCAGCTTAAGAGGGCGGACCTATGGCTACACCTTC. This translates into CASSLRGRTYGYTF.

This clone was seen just once. This chain joins TRBV18 and TRBJ1-3, with D perhaps TRBD1 (5 bases). V gave up 2 bases and J gave up 2 bases, with 16 bases separating them. The CDR3 extends over 17 amino acids. The germline CDR1 and CDR2 sequences are KGHSH and LQKENI. In DNA form, the CDR3 reads TGTGCCAGCTCACCAGCAGGGTCTCGTTCGGCTGGAAACACCATATATTTT. Protein: CASSPAGSRSAGNTIYF.

There are a few counts of this clone. The chain links TRBV6-6 to TRBJ1-1, with no clear D. This CDR3 has 14 amino acids. Trimming stripped 0 bases from V and 4 bases from J, with 9 bases between. Per germline, CDR1 MNHNY and CDR2 SVGAGI (reference sequence). CDR3 in DNA: TGTGCCAGCAGTTACTCGTCGGAGCTCACTGAAGCTTTCTTT. Protein product: CASSYSSELTEAFF.

The chain carries TRBV10-3 and TRBJ2-7, with 11 bases aligning to TRBD2. CDR3 length: 14 residues. Germline V gene lookup returns CDR1 ENHRY and CDR2 SYGVKD. Unmatched junction bases numbered 7, after V lost 6 bases and J lost 6 bases. The CDR3: CAIRLGLAGGEQYF. The CDR3 nucleotides are TGTGCCATCAGATTAGGACTAGCGGGCGGCGAGCAGTACTTC.

This rearrangement joins TRBV15 to TRBJ1-5, with unresolved D. The CDR3 length is 14 residues. Deletions cut 3 bases from V and 6 bases from J, with 12 bases between. CDR1 is LNHNV and CDR2 is YYDKDF in the germline V gene (reference sequence). The CDR3 DNA sequence: TGTGCCACCAGCAGGGAAAGGACTGGTCAGCCCCAGCATTTT. It translates to CATSRERTGQPQHF.

The rearrangement joins TRBV7-6 to TRBJ1-1; D ambiguous. V shed 10 bases and J shed 1 base, with 13 bases lying between them. The germline V gene encodes CDR1 SGHVS and CDR2 FNYEAQ. CDR3 size: 13 residues. For the CDR3, the DNA is TGTGCCATCCAAGAGGTGAGGAACACTGAAGCTTTCTTT. This translates into CAIQEVRNTEAFF.

The V and J genes are TRBV4-1 and TRBJ2-2; 10 bases map to TRBD1. Germline-derived CDR1 and CDR2 are MGHRA and YSYEKL. CDR3 length equals 15 residues. V shed 1 base and J 4 bases; nucleotides not matched to a gene: 0. This chain's CDR3 is CASSQGTGGTGELFF. The CDR3, as DNA: TGCGCCAGCAGCCAAGGGACAGGGGGCACCGGGGAGCTGTTTTTT.

Comment on this clone: The same CDR3 is also encoded by other DNA sequences in this sample. J is TRBJ2-7 and V is TRBV15; 10 nucleotides align to TRBD1. The junction had 1 base not matched to a gene; V was cut back by 3 bases and J by 2 bases. Per the germline V gene, CDR1 is LNHNV and CDR2 is YYDKDF (reference sequence). The CDR3 has 14 residues. CDR3 DNA sequence: TGTGCCACCAGCAGGGACAGGGGGACCTACGAGCAGTACTTC. This codes for CATSRDRGTYEQYF.

The chain joins TRBV28 to TRBJ1-1; 10 nucleotides line up with TRBD1. Losses at the gene ends were 8 bases for V and 3 bases for J; bases not matched to a gene: 6. The CDR3 is 14 residues long. Germline values: CDR1 MDHEN, CDR2 SYDVKM. The CDR3 region has the DNA TGTGCCAGCTCAAGACAGGGGGCGTACACTGAAGCTTTCTTT. As protein: CASSRQGAYTEAFF.

The chain carries TRBV27 and TRBJ2-1, with 9 bases aligning to TRBD2. Germline V gene data show CDR1 as MNHEY and CDR2 as SMNVEV (reference sequence). The CDR3 extends over 14 amino acids. After removal of 5 bases from V and 3 bases from J, the junction contained 2 bases not matched to a gene. CDR3 coding DNA: TGTGCCAGCAGTACACTAGCGGGCTACAATGAGCAGTTCTTC. This translates into CASSTLAGYNEQFF.

This chain connects TRBV30 to TRBJ1-5; D remains unclear. Trimming shortened V by 4 bases and J by 0 bases, and 7 bases separated the two germline ends. This CDR3 contains 13 residues. Germline values: CDR1 GTSNPN, CDR2 SVGIG (reference sequence). CDR3 DNA sequence: TGTGCCTGGAACCCAGATAGCAATCAGCCCCAGCATTTT. Residues: CAWNPDSNQPQHF.

The chain has TRBV28 and TRBJ1-5; 12 positions agree with TRBD1. Germline loops: CDR1 MDHEN, CDR2 SYDVKM. V dropped 5 bases and J dropped 3; count of bases not matched to a gene: 5. CDR3 length: 16 residues. This chain's CDR3 is CASSPGTGGLNQPQHF. CDR3 DNA sequence: TGTGCCAGCAGTCCGGGGACAGGGGGCCTCAATCAGCCCCAGCATTTT.

This clone was observed once. The chain couples TRBV6-6 to TRBJ1-2; D gene uncertain. The CDR3 runs 15 residues. CDR1 is MNHNY and CDR2 is SVGAGI in the germline V gene (reference sequence). The V gene lost 5 bases and the J gene lost 1 base, with 14 bases spanning the gap. The CDR3 region has the DNA TGTGCCAGCAGTCACGGTACTTCTGTTAACTATGGCTACACCTTC. This sequence encodes CASSHGTSVNYGYTF.

This chain connects TRBV28 to TRBJ1-2; D is possibly TRBD1 (5 bases). The CDR3 runs 13 residues. V lost 3 bases to trimming and J lost 4 bases, with 9 bases between them. Germline loops: CDR1 MDHEN, CDR2 SYDVKM. CDR3 in amino acids: CASSLQGSYGYTF. CDR3 coding DNA: TGTGCCAGCAGTTTGCAGGGTAGCTATGGCTACACCTTC.

The V gene is TRBV5-1, the J gene TRBJ1-2, with 7 bases fitting TRBD1. This CDR3 has 13 residues. Per the germline V gene, CDR1 is SGHRS and CDR2 is YFSETQ. V lost 4 bases and J lost 4; bases outside the gene matches: 4. The CDR3 sequence is CASSRDSSYGYTF. CDR3 bases: TGCGCCAGCAGCCGGGACAGCTCCTATGGCTACACCTTC.

This clone was observed once. J is TRBJ2-7 and V is TRBV5-1; 7 bases line up with TRBD1. V shed 4 bases and J 2 bases; nucleotides not matched to a gene: 6. This CDR3 has 14 residues. Germline V gene data show CDR1 as SGHRS and CDR2 as YFSETQ. The CDR3 DNA follows: TGCGCCAGCAGCGTCCCGGGACAGACCTACGAGCAGTACTTC. Translating it yields CASSVPGQTYEQYF.

The rearrangement links TRBV4-1 to TRBJ2-1; D gene unclear. This CDR3 is 15 amino acids long. Germline V gene data show CDR1 as MGHRA and CDR2 as YSYEKL. Trimming took 0 bases from V and 0 from J, leaving 6 bases between them. This chain's CDR3 is CASSQDRDSYNEQFF. In DNA, the CDR3 is TGCGCCAGCAGCCAAGATCGCGACTCCTACAATGAGCAGTTCTTC.

This clone appeared once. The chain links TRBV15 to TRBJ2-5; no reliable D call. The CDR3 has 13 residues. Germline CDR1 LNHNV, CDR2 YYDKDF (reference sequence). V gave up 0 bases and J gave up 4 bases, with 6 bases separating them. The CDR3 spells CATSRDLSETQYF. CDR3 nucleotides: TGTGCCACCAGCAGAGATCTCTCAGAGACCCAGTACTTC.